Listed here are 5 T cell receptor beta chains from one sample, sequenced in a study of shared T cell receptors in the human thymus. Measured with immunoSEQ multiplex PCR; TCRdb has only the in-frame clones, and not every one. Here the sample spans around 730,000 clones, roughly 85% being singletons. These records were also assigned to another study, of human thymus T cells.

The specimen was thymocytes. These TCRs come from a girl in the first two years of life with a congenital heart defect.

The V gene is TRBV6-6, the J gene TRBJ2-1; TRBD2 agrees at 8 bases. The CDR3 sequence is 14 residues long. Per germline, CDR1 MNHNY and CDR2 SVGAGI (reference sequence). V shed 4 bases and J 6 bases; nucleotides not matched to a gene: 5. CDR3 residues: CASSSGLDGNEQFF. The CDR3 coding sequence is TGTGCCAGCAGTTCGGGACTAGACGGCAATGAGCAGTTCTTC.

CDR3 in amino acids: CASSPLGGADEQFF. The CDR3 coding sequence is TGTGCCAGCAGCCCCCTGGGGGGGGCCGATGAGCAGTTCTTC. The chain couples TRBV7-7 to TRBJ2-1, with D perhaps TRBD2 (7 bases). Per the germline V gene, CDR1 is SSHAT and CDR2 is FNYEAQ (reference sequence). Trimming pared 5 bases from V and 8 bases from J, leaving 16 bases between. The CDR3 has 14 residues.

The chain has TRBV6-1 and TRBJ1-2, with TRBD1 as a possible D gene (5 bases). This CDR3 is built from 12 residues. Germline assignment: CDR1 MNHNS and CDR2 SASEGT. The V gene lost 11 bases and the J gene lost 4 bases, with 14 bases spanning the gap. The CDR3 DNA sequence: TGTGCCCACTCAGGGCAACCCTATGGCTACACCTTC. Translating gives CAHSGQPYGYTF.

The chain recombines TRBV6-4 with TRBJ2-5; 8 nucleotides align to TRBD2. This CDR3 is 15 amino acids long. Unmatched junction bases numbered 10, after V lost 5 bases and J lost 5 bases. Germline V gives CDR1 MRHNA, CDR2 SNTAGT. The CDR3 nucleotides are TGTGCCAGCAGTCCTCGCCGGGGGGGCGTGGAGACCCAGTACTTC. Protein: CASSPRRGGVETQYF.

This chain joins TRBV10-2 and TRBJ2-3; 7 bases agree with TRBD2. V was clipped by 5 bases and J by 4 bases; unmatched bases: 0. CDR1 is WSHSY and CDR2 is SAAADI in the germline V gene. The CDR3 is 12 amino acids. The chain's CDR3 is CASSRGADTQYF. CDR3 nucleotide sequence: TGCGCCAGCAGTCGGGGGGCAGATACGCAGTATTTT.